This T cell receptor beta chain was identified during a study of control samples from healthy donors and cancer patients. Sequenced by immunoSEQ multiplex PCR; TCRdb stores in-frame clones only, minus some. The sample holds 120,000 or so clones, around 87% seen once. V was clipped by 5 bases and J by 3 bases; unmatched bases: 3. Germline CDR1 is SGHTA and CDR2 is FQGTGA. The CDR3 extends over 15 amino acids. Sequenced sample: blood. This TCR was sampled from a man between 60 and 70 years old in good health. The rearrangement links TRBV7-3 to TRBJ1-4, with 10 bases matching TRBD1. The CDR3, as DNA: TGTGCCAGCAGCCGGGGGACAGGGGCTAATGAAAAACTGTTTTTT. This sequence encodes CASSRGTGANEKLFF.